Listed below are T cell receptor beta chains from one sample, sequenced in a study of T-cell reconstitution after alpha-beta-depleted transplantation in children. TCRdb used MiXCR to reprocess the PCR reads, holding one entry per CDR3 protein. The sample yields hundreds of thousands of distinct CDR3 sequences, around 17% seen once. Material: PBMCs, mostly from graft donor cells, obtained 360 days after TCRalphabeta/CD19-depleted stem cell transplant. The receptors were sampled from a male patient aged 10-17 years who had a stem cell transplant for acute lymphoblastic leukemia, so the T cells may come from the graft donor. The CDR3 runs from the conserved cysteine through the conserved F or W. D genes are given only for firm matches. Part of the rows lack a size; the others show once, few, many or a class for expanded clones.

d_gene: -
len: 13
abundance: few
j_gene: TRBJ2-1
v_gene: TRBV6-1
CDR3aa: CPRRDPKSNEQFF
CDR3nt: TGTCCGAGGAGGGACCCGAAAAGTAATGAGCAGTTCTTC

d_gene: TRBD2
len: 14
abundance: -
j_gene: TRBJ2-1
v_gene: TRBV12-3/TRBV12-4
CDR3aa: CASRPSGSGNEQFF
CDR3nt: TGTGCCAGCCGCCCTAGCGGGAGCGGCAATGAGCAGTTCTTC

d_gene: TRBD2
len: 20
abundance: few
j_gene: TRBJ2-6
v_gene: TRBV11-2
CDR3aa: CASSLRSGGGPRSGANVLTF
CDR3nt: TGTGCCAGCAGCCTTAGATCGGGGGGAGGTCCCCGCTCTGGGGCCAACGTCCTGACTTTC

d_gene: TRBD2
len: 16
abundance: -
j_gene: TRBJ2-7
v_gene: TRBV10-3
CDR3aa: CAISESGTSGLYEQYF
CDR3nt: TGTGCCATCAGTGAATCCGGGACTAGCGGGCTCTACGAGCAGTACTTC

d_gene: TRBD1
len: 16
abundance: few
j_gene: TRBJ1-4
v_gene: TRBV29-1
CDR3aa: CSVAGRQGLGGEKLFF
CDR3nt: TGCAGCGTTGCAGGGCGACAGGGCTTGGGCGGAGAAAAACTGTTTTTT

d_gene: -
len: 14
abundance: few
j_gene: TRBJ1-1
v_gene: TRBV7-9
CDR3aa: CASSAPGPSTEAFF
CDR3nt: TGTGCCAGCAGCGCACCGGGACCCAGCACTGAAGCTTTCTTT

d_gene: TRBD2
len: 17
abundance: few
j_gene: TRBJ2-1
v_gene: TRBV5-1
CDR3aa: CASSLGTSGGSYNEQFF
CDR3nt: TGCGCCAGCAGCTTGGGGACTAGCGGGGGCTCCTACAATGAGCAGTTCTTC

d_gene: -
len: 18
abundance: -
j_gene: TRBJ2-5
v_gene: TRBV4-2
CDR3aa: CASSPLISGPYVGETQYF
CDR3nt: TGTGCCAGCAGCCCCCTCATTTCGGGACCATACGTCGGAGAGACCCAGTACTTC

d_gene: TRBD1
len: 14
abundance: -
j_gene: TRBJ1-6
v_gene: TRBV6-1
CDR3aa: CASNQWAGGSPLHF
CDR3nt: TGTGCCAGCAACCAATGGGCAGGGGGTTCACCCCTCCACTTT

d_gene: TRBD2
len: 16
abundance: -
j_gene: TRBJ2-7
v_gene: TRBV3-1
CDR3aa: CASSSVGLAGAREQYF
CDR3nt: TGTGCCAGCAGCTCTGTCGGACTAGCGGGAGCGCGGGAGCAGTACTTC

d_gene: -
len: 12
abundance: many
j_gene: TRBJ2-3
v_gene: TRBV9
CDR3aa: CASTARSDTQYF
CDR3nt: TGTGCCAGCACGGCGAGGTCAGATACGCAGTATTTT

d_gene: -
len: 17
abundance: -
j_gene: TRBJ1-5
v_gene: TRBV9
CDR3aa: CASSGGVGGDSNQPQHF
CDR3nt: TGTGCCAGCAGCGGCGGAGTTGGGGGTGATAGCAATCAGCCCCAGCATTTT

d_gene: -
len: 14
abundance: few
j_gene: TRBJ2-1
v_gene: TRBV10-1
CDR3aa: CASSTGTTFNEQFF
CDR3nt: TGCGCCAGCAGTACCGGGACGACTTTCAATGAGCAGTTCTTC

d_gene: -
len: 14
abundance: -
j_gene: TRBJ1-2
v_gene: TRBV5-1
CDR3aa: CASSLAAGTYGYTF
CDR3nt: TGCGCCAGCAGCTTGGCCGCAGGAACCTATGGCTACACCTTC

d_gene: -
len: 14
abundance: -
j_gene: TRBJ2-5
v_gene: TRBV10-3
CDR3aa: CAIRPGRAGETQYF
CDR3nt: TGTGCCATCAGGCCGGGACGGGCAGGGGAGACCCAGTACTTC

d_gene: TRBD1
len: 16
abundance: -
j_gene: TRBJ1-3
v_gene: TRBV4-1
CDR3aa: CASSQGQGASGNTIYF
CDR3nt: TGCGCCAGCAGCCAAGGGCAGGGGGCTTCTGGAAACACCATATATTTT

d_gene: -
len: 12
abundance: many
j_gene: TRBJ1-1
v_gene: TRBV5-1
CDR3aa: CASSFNSREAFF
CDR3nt: TGCGCCAGCAGCTTCAATTCAAGAGAAGCTTTCTTT

d_gene: -
len: 15
abundance: -
j_gene: TRBJ2-7
v_gene: TRBV20-1
CDR3aa: CSVRRPGIPLYEQYF
CDR3nt: TGCAGTGTGCGCCGTCCCGGGATTCCCCTCTACGAGCAGTACTTC

d_gene: -
len: 12
abundance: -
j_gene: TRBJ2-7
v_gene: TRBV10-3
CDR3aa: CAISEPLHEQYF
CDR3nt: TGTGCCATCAGTGAGCCGCTACACGAGCAGTACTTC

d_gene: TRBD2
len: 15
abundance: few
j_gene: TRBJ2-3
v_gene: TRBV5-1
CDR3aa: CASSAPSGSTDTQYF
CDR3nt: TGCGCCAGCAGCGCCCCTAGCGGGAGCACAGATACGCAGTATTTT

d_gene: TRBD1
len: 15
abundance: few
j_gene: TRBJ2-7
v_gene: TRBV24-1
CDR3aa: CATSDFGQGRYEQYF
CDR3nt: TGTGCCACCAGTGATTTTGGACAGGGACGCTACGAGCAGTACTTC

d_gene: -
len: 18
abundance: -
j_gene: TRBJ2-4
v_gene: TRBV4-1
CDR3aa: CASSQEITGPYQKNIQYF
CDR3nt: TGCGCCAGCAGCCAAGAAATCACAGGCCCCTACCAGAAAAACATTCAGTACTTC

d_gene: TRBD1
len: 16
abundance: -
j_gene: TRBJ2-7
v_gene: TRBV19
CDR3aa: CASTRSSTGTLYEQYF
CDR3nt: TGTGCCAGTACGAGATCTTCGACAGGGACCCTCTACGAGCAGTACTTC

d_gene: TRBD2
len: 17
abundance: -
j_gene: TRBJ2-7
v_gene: TRBV13
CDR3aa: CASSRDSKTGGPYEQYF
CDR3nt: TGTGCCAGCAGCAGGGACTCAAAAACGGGAGGGCCCTACGAGCAGTACTTC

d_gene: -
len: 14
abundance: few
j_gene: TRBJ1-1
v_gene: TRBV3-1
CDR3aa: CASSQWDGTTEAFF
CDR3nt: TGTGCCAGCAGCCAATGGGACGGGACCACTGAAGCTTTCTTT

d_gene: -
len: 11
abundance: -
j_gene: TRBJ1-2
v_gene: TRBV14
CDR3aa: CASSHFQFYTF
CDR3nt: TGTGCCAGCAGCCATTTTCAGTTTTACACCTTC

d_gene: -
len: 15
abundance: -
j_gene: TRBJ2-7
v_gene: TRBV27
CDR3aa: CASSWGGQSGYEQYF
CDR3nt: TGTGCCAGCAGTTGGGGGGGACAGAGTGGATACGAGCAGTACTTC

d_gene: TRBD2
len: 13
abundance: -
j_gene: TRBJ2-7
v_gene: TRBV6-2/TRBV6-3
CDR3aa: CASMEAGGYEQYF
CDR3nt: TGTGCCAGCATGGAAGCGGGAGGTTACGAGCAGTACTTC

d_gene: -
len: 16
abundance: -
j_gene: TRBJ2-1
v_gene: TRBV7-2
CDR3aa: CASSHLVLRPYNEQFF
CDR3nt: TGTGCCAGCAGCCATCTAGTTCTCCGCCCCTACAATGAGCAGTTCTTC

d_gene: -
len: 12
abundance: -
j_gene: TRBJ2-3
v_gene: TRBV14
CDR3aa: CASSQDRLAQYF
CDR3nt: TGTGCCAGCAGCCAAGACCGGCTTGCGCAGTATTTT

d_gene: -
len: 14
abundance: -
j_gene: TRBJ1-1
v_gene: TRBV2
CDR3aa: CASSEGEGRTEAFF
CDR3nt: TGTGCCAGCAGTGAAGGGGAGGGAAGAACTGAAGCTTTCTTT

d_gene: TRBD2
len: 13
abundance: -
j_gene: TRBJ2-7
v_gene: TRBV12-3/TRBV12-4
CDR3aa: CASRSSGSNEQYF
CDR3nt: TGTGCCAGCAGGAGTAGCGGGAGCAACGAGCAGTACTTC

d_gene: TRBD1
len: 13
abundance: -
j_gene: TRBJ2-7
v_gene: TRBV10-3
CDR3aa: CATKEDRVNEQYF
CDR3nt: TGTGCCACGAAGGAGGACAGGGTCAACGAGCAGTACTTC

d_gene: -
len: 15
abundance: -
j_gene: TRBJ2-3
v_gene: TRBV2
CDR3aa: CASSNPGETTDTQYF
CDR3nt: TGTGCCAGCAGTAACCCGGGGGAGACCACAGATACGCAGTATTTT

d_gene: -
len: 13
abundance: many
j_gene: TRBJ2-7
v_gene: TRBV5-1
CDR3aa: CASSAGSSYEQYF
CDR3nt: TGCGCCAGCAGCGCAGGGAGTTCCTACGAGCAGTACTTC

d_gene: -
len: 14
abundance: few
j_gene: TRBJ2-5
v_gene: TRBV12-3/TRBV12-4
CDR3aa: CASSFAGRQETQYF
CDR3nt: TGTGCCAGCAGTTTTGCCGGGAGACAAGAGACCCAGTACTTC

d_gene: -
len: 15
abundance: few
j_gene: TRBJ2-3
v_gene: TRBV20-1
CDR3aa: CSARDQRKFTDTQYF
CDR3nt: TGCAGTGCTAGAGACCAGCGGAAGTTCACAGATACGCAGTATTTT

d_gene: -
len: 15
abundance: few
j_gene: TRBJ2-3
v_gene: TRBV18
CDR3aa: CASSPGKAGPDTQYF
CDR3nt: TGTGCCAGCTCACCTGGGAAGGCCGGCCCAGATACGCAGTATTTT

d_gene: -
len: 16
abundance: few
j_gene: TRBJ2-5
v_gene: TRBV7-9
CDR3aa: CASSFHRRGPEETQYF
CDR3nt: TGTGCCAGCAGCTTTCATCGACGAGGGCCCGAAGAGACCCAGTACTTC

d_gene: -
len: 17
abundance: -
j_gene: TRBJ2-3
v_gene: TRBV7-9
CDR3aa: CASSPKFGTGSTDTQYF
CDR3nt: TGTGCCAGCAGCCCCAAGTTCGGGACGGGAAGCACAGATACGCAGTATTTT

d_gene: -
len: 13
abundance: -
j_gene: TRBJ2-7
v_gene: TRBV5-1
CDR3aa: CASSSQGTREQYF
CDR3nt: TGCGCCAGCAGCTCCCAAGGGACCCGTGAGCAGTACTTC